The T cell receptor (beta chain) under discussion was sequenced for a study of T cell repertoires in cytomegalovirus infection. On the study more broadly: TCR beta signatures that were public indicated CMV infection and matching HLA type.

Whole-study results and caveats: Adding up the frequency of public TCR beta families identified people who carried CMV plus the relevant HLA. Ex vivo responses were dominated by HLA-C-restricted CMV-specific TCR beta clonotypes.

TCRdb called the reads again in MiXCR, with one record for every CDR3 protein. The sample records hundreds of thousands of distinct CDR3 sequences, roughly 26% being singletons. As regards this clonotype: Its antigen is not known.

Sequencing was carried out using CD8+ T cells from PBMCs. The receptor comes from a human donor in good health (CMV status not recorded). Some clones in this sample may be carry-over from other donors' samples.

CDR3 protein: CASERRNSYEQYV. CDR3 in DNA: TGTGCCAGCGAGAGGCGAAATTCCTACGAGCAGTACGTC. This chain joins TRBV6-2 or TRBV6-3 and TRBJ2-7; D uncertain. This CDR3 has 13 amino acids. CDR1 and CDR2 from the germline V gene are MNHEY and SVGEGT. Trimming shortened V by 8 bases and J by 1 base, and 12 bases separated the two germline ends.